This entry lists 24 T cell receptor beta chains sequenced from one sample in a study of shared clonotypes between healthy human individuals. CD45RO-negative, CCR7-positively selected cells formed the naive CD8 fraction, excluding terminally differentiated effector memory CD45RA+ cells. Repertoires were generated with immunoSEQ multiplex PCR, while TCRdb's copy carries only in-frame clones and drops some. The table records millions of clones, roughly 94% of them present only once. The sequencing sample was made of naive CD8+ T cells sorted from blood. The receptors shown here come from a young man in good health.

The CDR3 sequence: CAISESPQTAYYEQYF. The DNA of the CDR3 is TGTGCCATCAGTGAGTCCCCGCAGACCGCCTACTACGAGCAGTACTTC. The chain joins TRBV10-3 to TRBJ2-7; D remains ambiguous. Germline V CDR1 and CDR2: ENHRY, SYGVKD. CDR3 length: 16 amino acids. V lost 0 bases and J lost 3, with 15 bases in between.

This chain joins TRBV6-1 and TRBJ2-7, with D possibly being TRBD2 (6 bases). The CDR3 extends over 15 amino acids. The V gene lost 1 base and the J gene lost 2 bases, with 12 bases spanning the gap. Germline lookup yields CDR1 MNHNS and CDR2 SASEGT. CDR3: CASSEGDLRAYEQYF. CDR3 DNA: TGTGCCAGCAGTGAAGGGGACTTAAGGGCCTACGAGCAGTACTTC.

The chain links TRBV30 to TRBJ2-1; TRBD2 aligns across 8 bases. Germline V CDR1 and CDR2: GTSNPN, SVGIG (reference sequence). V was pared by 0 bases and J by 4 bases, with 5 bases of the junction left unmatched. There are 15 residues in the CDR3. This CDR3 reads CAWSVQGLVYNEQFF. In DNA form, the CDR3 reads TGTGCCTGGAGTGTACAGGGACTAGTTTACAATGAGCAGTTCTTC.

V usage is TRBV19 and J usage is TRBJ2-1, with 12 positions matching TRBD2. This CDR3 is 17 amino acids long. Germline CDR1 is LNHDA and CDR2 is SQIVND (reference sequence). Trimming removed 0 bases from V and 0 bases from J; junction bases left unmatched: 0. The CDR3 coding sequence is TGTGCCAGTAGTATAGAGGGACTAGCGGGCTCCTACAATGAGCAGTTCTTC. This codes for CASSIEGLAGSYNEQFF.

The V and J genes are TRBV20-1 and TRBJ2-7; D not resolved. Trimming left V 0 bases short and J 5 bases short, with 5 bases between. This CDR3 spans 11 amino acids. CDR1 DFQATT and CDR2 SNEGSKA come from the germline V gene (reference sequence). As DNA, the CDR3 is TGCAGTGCTAGAGAAGGACACGAGCAGTACTTC. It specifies CSAREGHEQYF.

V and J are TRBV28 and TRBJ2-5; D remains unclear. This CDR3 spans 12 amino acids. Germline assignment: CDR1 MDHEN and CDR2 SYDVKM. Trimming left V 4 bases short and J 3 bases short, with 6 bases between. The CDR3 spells CASSSNEETQYF. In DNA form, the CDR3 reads TGTGCCAGCAGTTCAAACGAAGAGACCCAGTACTTC.

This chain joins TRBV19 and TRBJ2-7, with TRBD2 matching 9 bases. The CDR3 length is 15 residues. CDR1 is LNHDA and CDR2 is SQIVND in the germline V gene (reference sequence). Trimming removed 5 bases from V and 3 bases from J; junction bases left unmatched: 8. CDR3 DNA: TGTGCCAGTAGTGCCCGAGCGGGAGGAAACTACGAGCAGTACTTC. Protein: CASSARAGGNYEQYF.

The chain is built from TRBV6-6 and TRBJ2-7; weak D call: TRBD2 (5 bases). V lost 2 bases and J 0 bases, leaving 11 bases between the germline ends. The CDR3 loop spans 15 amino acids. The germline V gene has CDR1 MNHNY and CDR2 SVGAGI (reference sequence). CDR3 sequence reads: CASSYIREYSYEQYF. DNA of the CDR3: TGTGCCAGCAGTTACATCCGGGAATACTCCTACGAGCAGTACTTC.

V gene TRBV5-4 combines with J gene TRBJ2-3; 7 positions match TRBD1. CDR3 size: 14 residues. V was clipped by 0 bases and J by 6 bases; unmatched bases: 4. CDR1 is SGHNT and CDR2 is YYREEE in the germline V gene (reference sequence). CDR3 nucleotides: TGTGCCAGCAGCTTGGGACAGGGAGCGGATACGCAGTATTTT. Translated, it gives CASSLGQGADTQYF.

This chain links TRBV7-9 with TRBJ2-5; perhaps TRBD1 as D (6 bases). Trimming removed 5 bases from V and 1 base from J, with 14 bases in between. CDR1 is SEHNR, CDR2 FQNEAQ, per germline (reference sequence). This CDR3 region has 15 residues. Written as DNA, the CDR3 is TGTGCCAGCAGCATCTTGACAGGCCTCCAAGAGACCCAGTACTTC. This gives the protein CASSILTGLQETQYF.

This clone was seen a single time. The CDR3 sequence is CASSSDRSDEQYF. CDR3 nucleotide sequence: TGTGCCAGCAGCTCTGACCGATCCGACGAGCAGTACTTC. The chain joins TRBV5-6 to TRBJ2-7; D gene unclear. The V end lost 3 bases, the J end lost 5 bases, and 12 bases lay between the germline ends. CDR3 length: 13 residues. Looked up from germline, CDR1 is SGHDT and CDR2 is YYEEEE.

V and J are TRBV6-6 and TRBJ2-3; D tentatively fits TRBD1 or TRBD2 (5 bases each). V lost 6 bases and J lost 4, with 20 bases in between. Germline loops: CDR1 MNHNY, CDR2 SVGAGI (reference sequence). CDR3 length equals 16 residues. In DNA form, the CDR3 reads TGTGCCAGCAGGATGCCCTCACCGAGGGGCCCAGATACGCAGTATTTT. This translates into CASRMPSPRGPDTQYF.

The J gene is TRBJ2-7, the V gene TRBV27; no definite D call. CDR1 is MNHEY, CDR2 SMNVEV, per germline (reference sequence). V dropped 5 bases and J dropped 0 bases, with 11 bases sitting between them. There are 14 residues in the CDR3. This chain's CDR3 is CASSPDMDSYEQYF. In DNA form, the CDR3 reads TGTGCCAGCAGTCCCGACATGGACTCCTACGAGCAGTACTTC.

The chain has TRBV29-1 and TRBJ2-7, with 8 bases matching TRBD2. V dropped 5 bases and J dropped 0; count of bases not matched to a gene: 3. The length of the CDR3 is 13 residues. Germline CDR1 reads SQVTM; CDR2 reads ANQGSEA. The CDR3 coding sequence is TGCAGCGTTCTACTAGCGGACTCCTACGAGCAGTACTTC. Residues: CSVLLADSYEQYF.

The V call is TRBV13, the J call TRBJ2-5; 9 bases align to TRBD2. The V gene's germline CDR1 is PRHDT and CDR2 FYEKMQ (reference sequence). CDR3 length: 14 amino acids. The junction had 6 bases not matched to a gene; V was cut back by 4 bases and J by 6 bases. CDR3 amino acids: CASSSRGGAKTQYF. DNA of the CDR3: TGTGCCAGCAGCTCCCGCGGGGGGGCTAAGACCCAGTACTTC.

DNA for the CDR3: TGTGCCTGGAGTCTGGACAGCCTCTCCTACGAGCAGTACTTC. Translating gives CAWSLDSLSYEQYF. This chain uses TRBV30 with TRBJ2-7; D is perhaps TRBD1 (6 bases). Per the germline V gene, CDR1 is GTSNPN and CDR2 is SVGIG (reference sequence). V was cut by 2 bases and J by 0 bases, with 11 bases left in between. The CDR3 contains 14 residues.

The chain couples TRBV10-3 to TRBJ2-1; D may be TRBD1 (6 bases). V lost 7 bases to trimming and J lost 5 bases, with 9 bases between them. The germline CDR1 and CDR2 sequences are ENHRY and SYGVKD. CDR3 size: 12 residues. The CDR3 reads CAITTGNNEQFF. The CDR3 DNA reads TGTGCCATCACTACAGGGAACAATGAGCAGTTCTTC.

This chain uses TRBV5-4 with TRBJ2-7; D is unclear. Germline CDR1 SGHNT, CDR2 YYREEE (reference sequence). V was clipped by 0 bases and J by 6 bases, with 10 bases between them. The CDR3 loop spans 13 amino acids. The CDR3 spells CASSLGIEAEQYF. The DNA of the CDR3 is TGTGCCAGCAGCTTGGGTATAGAGGCCGAGCAGTACTTC.

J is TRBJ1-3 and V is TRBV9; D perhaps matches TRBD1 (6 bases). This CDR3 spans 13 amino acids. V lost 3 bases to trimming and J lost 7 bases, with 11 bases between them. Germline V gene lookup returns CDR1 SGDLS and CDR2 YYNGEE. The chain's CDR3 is CASSAGGENTIYF. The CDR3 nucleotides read TGTGCCAGCAGCGCGGGGGGCGAGAACACCATATATTTT.

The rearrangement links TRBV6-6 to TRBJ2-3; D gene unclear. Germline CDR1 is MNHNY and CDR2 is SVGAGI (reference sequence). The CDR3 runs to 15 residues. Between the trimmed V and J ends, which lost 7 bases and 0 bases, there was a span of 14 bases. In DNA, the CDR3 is TGTGCCAGCACACCTACTGGCGTGAGCACAGATACGCAGTATTTT. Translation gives CASTPTGVSTDTQYF.

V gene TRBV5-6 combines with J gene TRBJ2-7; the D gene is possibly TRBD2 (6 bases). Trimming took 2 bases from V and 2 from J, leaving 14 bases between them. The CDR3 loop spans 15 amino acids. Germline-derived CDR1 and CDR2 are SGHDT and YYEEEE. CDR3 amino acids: CASSFAAGYPYEQYF. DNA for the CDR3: TGTGCCAGCAGCTTCGCAGCGGGCTACCCCTACGAGCAGTACTTC.

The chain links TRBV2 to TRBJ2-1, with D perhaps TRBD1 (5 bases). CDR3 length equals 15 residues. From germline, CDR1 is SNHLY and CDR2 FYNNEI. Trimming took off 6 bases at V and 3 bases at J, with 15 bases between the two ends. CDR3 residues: CASRSGAGLYNEQFF. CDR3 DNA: TGTGCCAGCAGATCTGGGGCAGGTCTCTACAATGAGCAGTTCTTC. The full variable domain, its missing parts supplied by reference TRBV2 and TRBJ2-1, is EPEVTQTPSHQVTQMGQEVILRCVPISNHLYFYWYRQILGQKVEFLVSFYNNEISEKSEIFDDQFSVERPDGSNFTLKIRSTKLEDSAMYFCASRSGAGLYNEQFFGPGTRLTVL.

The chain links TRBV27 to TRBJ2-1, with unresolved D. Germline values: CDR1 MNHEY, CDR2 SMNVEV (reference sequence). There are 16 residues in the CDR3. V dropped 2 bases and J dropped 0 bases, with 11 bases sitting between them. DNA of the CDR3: TGTGCCAGCAGTTTAATCGGCGTTACCTCCTACAATGAGCAGTTCTTC. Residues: CASSLIGVTSYNEQFF.

CDR3 sequence reads: CALPGTIAYEQYF. The CDR3 region has the DNA TGTGCCCTTCCAGGGACCATCGCCTACGAGCAGTACTTC. The genes are TRBV7-9 and TRBJ2-7; D assignment may be TRBD1 or TRBD2 (5 bases each). The CDR3 consists of 13 residues. From germline, CDR1 is SEHNR and CDR2 FQNEAQ (reference sequence). Trimming removed 11 bases at V and 2 bases at J, with 16 bases between.